This TCR beta chain was sequenced for a study of patients and donors after allogeneic stem cell transplantation. TCRdb reprocessed the RT-PCR reads via MiXCR and lists one record per CDR3 protein. In the table there are under 170,000 distinct CDR3 sequences, about 36% of which are singletons. In germline, CDR1 is SGHTA, CDR2 FQGNSA. The CDR3 consists of 14 residues. V was trimmed by 2 bases and J by 4 bases, leaving 9 bases between them. The rearrangement uses TRBV7-2 and TRBJ2-1; unclear D gene. This receptor was obtained from a human donor who was either an allogeneic HSCT recipient or a stem cell or donor lymphocyte infusion donor (not recorded which). It is not recorded whose cells these are; they may come from a transplant donor. Material for sequencing was blood, either unsorted or a sorted T cell fraction (not recorded which). In DNA, the CDR3 is TGTGCCAGCAGCTTAACGGACCAATACAATGAGCAGTTCTTC. Residues: CASSLTDQYNEQFF. The whole variable domain, remainder taken from reference TRBV7-2 and TRBJ2-1, is GAGVSQSPSNKVTEKGKDVELRCDPISGHTALYWYRQSLGQGLEFLIYFQGNSAPDKSGLPSDRFSAERTGGSVSTLTIQRTQQEDSAVYLCASSLTDQYNEQFFGPGTRLTVL.